This T cell receptor beta chain originates from a study of cytomegalovirus exposure and HLA in healthy donors. The repertoire was sequenced with immunoSEQ multiplex PCR; TCRdb's copy has only in-frame clones and lacks some. The table lists about 400,000 clones, roughly 89% of them singletons. Trimming shortened V by 4 bases and J by 8 bases, and 23 bases separated the two germline ends. From germline, CDR1 is MDHEN and CDR2 SYDVKM. The CDR3 has 16 residues. V is TRBV28 and J is TRBJ1-1; D is perhaps TRBD1 (6 bases). Sequencing was performed on PBMCs. This sequence originates from a woman between 18 and 30 years old in good health and CMV-seronegative. CDR3 residues: CASSSPFGGGTQEAFF. The DNA of the CDR3 is TGTGCCAGCAGTTCCCCTTTTGGGGGCGGCACCCAGGAAGCTTTCTTT.